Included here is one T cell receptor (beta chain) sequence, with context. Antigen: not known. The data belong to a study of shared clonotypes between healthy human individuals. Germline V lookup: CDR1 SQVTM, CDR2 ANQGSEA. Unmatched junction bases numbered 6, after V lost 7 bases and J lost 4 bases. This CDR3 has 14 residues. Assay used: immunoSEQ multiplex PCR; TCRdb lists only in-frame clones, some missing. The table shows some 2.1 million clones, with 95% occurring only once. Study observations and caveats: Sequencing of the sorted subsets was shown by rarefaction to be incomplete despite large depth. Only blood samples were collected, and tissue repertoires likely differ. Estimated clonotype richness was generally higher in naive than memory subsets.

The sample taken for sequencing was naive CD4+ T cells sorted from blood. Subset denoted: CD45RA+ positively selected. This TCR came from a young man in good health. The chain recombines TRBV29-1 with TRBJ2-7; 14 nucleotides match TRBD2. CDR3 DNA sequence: TGCAGCGGGACTAGCGGGAGGCTTAATTACGAGCAGTACTTC. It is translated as CSGTSGRLNYEQYF.